The 32 T cell receptor beta chains in this list originate from one sample, sequenced in a study of T-cell memory formation after mild COVID-19. Via MiXCR, TCRdb re-called the 5' RACE reads, giving one row per CDR3 protein. There are around 300,000 distinct CDR3 sequences in the sample; around 13% occur only once, and about a fifth lies in the top ten. Material for sequencing was PBMCs or a T cell subset sorted from them (not recorded which). These TCRs come from a man aged 18 to 30 who had mild COVID-19 (a few samples of this study predate the infection). Cell type and time point are not known.

This clonotype was detected ten times or more. The V call is TRBV7-3, the J call TRBJ1-5, with 7 bases fitting TRBD1. Germline V gene data show CDR1 as SGHTA and CDR2 as FQGTGA. The trim removed 5 bases at V and 8 bases at J, leaving 15 bases unmatched. The CDR3 extends over 16 amino acids. The CDR3 protein is CASSGPDRERFKPQHF. The CDR3 region has the DNA TGTGCCAGCAGCGGGCCTGACAGGGAGAGATTTAAGCCCCAGCATTTT. Variable domain in full (rest from reference TRBV7-3 and TRBJ1-5): GAGVSQTPSNKVTEKGKYVELRCDPISGHTALYWYRQSLGQGPEFLIYFQGTGAADDSGLPNDRFFAVRPEGSVSTLKIQRTERGDSAVYLCASSGPDRERFKPQHFGDGTRLSIL.

The CDR3 loop reads CASSPDPGQGPPKREQYF. CDR3 DNA sequence: TGTGCCAGCAGCCCGGACCCGGGACAGGGGCCCCCGAAGAGGGAGCAGTATTTT. The V and J genes are TRBV6-5 and TRBJ2-3; 10 bases line up with TRBD1. The ends lost 6 bases at V and 11 bases at J; junction bases unmatched: 23. The V gene's germline CDR1 is MNHEY and CDR2 SVGAGI. The CDR3 sequence is 18 residues long.

The rearrangement uses TRBV13 and TRBJ1-4, with TRBD1 matching 8 bases. V lost 5 bases and J lost 13; bases outside the gene matches: 6. From germline, CDR1 is PRHDT and CDR2 FYEKMQ (reference sequence). The CDR3 sequence is 12 residues long. The DNA of the CDR3 is TGTGCCAGCAGCCCACAGGGGGGACCACTGTTTTTT. Protein: CASSPQGGPLFF. The full variable domain, rest sourced from reference TRBV13 and TRBJ1-4, is AAGVIQSPRHLIKEKRETATLKCYPIPRHDTVYWYQQGPGQDPQFLISFYEKMQSDKGSIPDRFSAQQFSDYHSELNMSSLELGDSALYFCASSPQGGPLFFGSGTQLSVL.

The sample holds a few counts of this clonotype. The chain couples TRBV19 to TRBJ2-1, with a possible D match to TRBD2 (5 bases). Trimming pared 6 bases from V and 4 bases from J, leaving 13 bases between. The V gene's germline CDR1 is LNHDA and CDR2 SQIVND (reference sequence). This CDR3 comprises 14 residues. CDR3 coding DNA: TGTGCCAGTAGCCTATCCCGGGATTACAATGAGCAGTTCTTC. It encodes CASSLSRDYNEQFF.

The rearrangement uses TRBV7-2 and TRBJ1-2; perhaps TRBD1 as D (6 bases). The ends were cut back, 5 bases at V and 7 bases at J, with 14 bases in the middle. The germline gives CDR1 SGHTA, CDR2 FQGNSA. There are 13 residues in the CDR3. The chain's CDR3 is CASSTRGGSGYTF. CDR3 bases: TGTGCCAGCAGCACGCGCGGGGGCTCTGGCTACACCTTC.

In this sample, this clonotype turned up a few times. The chain joins TRBV7-9 to TRBJ2-1, with TRBD2 as a possible D gene (6 bases). The V gene lost 8 bases and the J gene lost 6 bases, with 17 bases spanning the gap. In germline, CDR1 is SEHNR, CDR2 FQNEAQ (reference sequence). The CDR3 runs to 14 residues. The CDR3 here is CASPAGGRLNEQFF. The CDR3 nucleotides are TGTGCCAGCCCCGCCGGGGGACGTCTCAATGAGCAGTTCTTC.

This clonotype has only a few counts. The chain links TRBV5-4 to TRBJ2-2; possibly TRBD1 or TRBD2 for D (5 bases each). Trimming removed 0 bases at V and 4 bases at J, with 10 bases between. The CDR3 extends over 15 amino acids. Germline CDR1 SGHNT, CDR2 YYREEE (reference sequence). CDR3 in DNA: TGTGCCAGCAGCTTGGCGGGGCTGGGCACCGGGGAGCTGTTTTTT. Translation: CASSLAGLGTGELFF.

This clonotype was seen many times. The chain employs TRBV29-1 and TRBJ2-5, with 8 bases lining up with TRBD1. Germline trimming cut 7 bases from V and 9 bases from J; bases unmatched to any gene: 13. This CDR3 has 13 amino acids. Per the germline V gene, CDR1 is SQVTM and CDR2 is ANQGSEA. CDR3 sequence reads: CSASSTGVGAQYF. DNA of the CDR3: TGCAGCGCCTCCTCGACAGGGGTAGGGGCCCAGTACTTC.

This clonotype was counted a few times. This rearrangement joins TRBV4-2 to TRBJ2-1, with 11 positions matching TRBD2. V was clipped by 4 bases and J by 9 bases; unmatched bases: 8. The CDR3 has 15 amino acids. Germline V gene sequence: CDR1 LGHNA, CDR2 YNFKEQ. This chain's CDR3 is CASSLSGGAFTEQFF. The DNA for the CDR3 is TGTGCCAGCAGCCTTAGCGGGGGGGCCTTTACTGAGCAGTTCTTC.

This clonotype was picked up a small number of times. The gene calls are TRBV5-1 and TRBJ2-2; TRBD1 matches 9 bases. Germline loops: CDR1 SGHRS, CDR2 YFSETQ. V lost 4 bases and J lost 6; bases outside the gene matches: 7. This CDR3 is 15 amino acids long. CDR3 amino acids: CASSPTGGSPGELFF. The CDR3 DNA sequence: TGCGCCAGCAGCCCGACAGGGGGTTCCCCCGGGGAGCTGTTTTTT. Drawing the rest from reference TRBV5-1 and TRBJ2-2, the complete variable domain is KAGVTQTPRYLIKTRGQQVTLSCSPISGHRSVSWYQQTPGQGLQFLFEYFSETQRNKGNFPGRFSGRQFSNSRSEMNVSTLELGDSALYLCASSPTGGSPGELFFGEGSRLTVL.

This clonotype was recorded many times. The genes are TRBV5-1 and TRBJ2-5, with no clear D. CDR1 is SGHRS and CDR2 is YFSETQ in the germline V gene. This CDR3 comprises 14 residues. Trimming removed 7 bases from V and 5 bases from J, with 18 bases in between. This CDR3 is CASGSIRTGETQYF. Written as DNA, the CDR3 is TGCGCCAGCGGCTCAATAAGGACGGGCGAGACCCAGTACTTC.

This clonotype has just one count. This chain uses TRBV25-1 with TRBJ2-5, with D maybe TRBD2 (5 bases). The CDR3 is made up of 14 amino acids. Germline V gene data show CDR1 as MGHDK and CDR2 as SYGVNS. V gave up 5 bases and J gave up 0 bases, with 10 bases separating them. In DNA form, the CDR3 reads TGTGCCAGCAGTACGAGGGTGTACCAAGAGACCCAGTACTTC. This translates into CASSTRVYQETQYF.

This chain connects TRBV4-1 to TRBJ2-7; the D gene is possibly TRBD2 (5 bases). With 0 bases removed from V and 7 bases from J, the gap between germline ends came to 16 bases. CDR3 length: 15 residues. Germline V gene lookup returns CDR1 MGHRA and CDR2 YSYEKL. CDR3 amino acids: CASSQEELGRWEQYF. CDR3 DNA: TGCGCCAGCAGCCAAGAAGAGTTGGGGAGATGGGAGCAGTACTTC.

This clonotype was picked up a small number of times. The chain links TRBV5-6 to TRBJ1-6; maybe TRBD1 (6 bases). The CDR3 spans 15 residues. Trimming removed 4 bases from V and 3 bases from J, with 11 bases in between. The germline V gene has CDR1 SGHDT and CDR2 YYEEEE. Here the CDR3 DNA reads TGTGCCAGCAGCCCCGAGGGGGGCTATAATTCACCCCTCCACTTT. It specifies CASSPEGGYNSPLHF.

This clonotype has only a few counts. This chain connects TRBV5-1 to TRBJ2-7, with 8 bases that match TRBD1. Germline CDR1 SGHRS, CDR2 YFSETQ. V shed 4 bases and J 5 bases; nucleotides not matched to a gene: 5. The CDR3 runs 13 residues. In DNA form, the CDR3 reads TGCGCCAGCAGCAAGGACAGGGCCCACGAGCAGTACGTC. Translated, it gives CASSKDRAHEQYV.

The sample holds many counts of this clonotype. The chain employs TRBV5-8 and TRBJ2-4; TRBD1 matches 7 bases. Germline V CDR1 and CDR2: SGHTS, YDEGEE. J gave up 0 bases and V 4 bases, and 10 bases lay outside the gene matches. The length of the CDR3 is 17 residues. The CDR3 sequence is CASSPRTGKLAKNIQYF. The DNA of the CDR3 is TGTGCCAGCAGCCCAAGGACAGGAAAACTAGCCAAAAACATTCAGTACTTC.

This clonotype turned up a few times. CDR3 loop: CASSGNQPQHF. CDR3 DNA: TGTGCCAGCAGTGGAAATCAGCCCCAGCATTTT. This rearrangement joins TRBV6-1 to TRBJ1-5; D is ambiguous. Trimming shortened V by 4 bases and J by 4 bases, and 2 bases separated the two germline ends. Germline loops: CDR1 MNHNS, CDR2 SASEGT. This CDR3 is built from 11 residues.

The chain couples TRBV12-3 or TRBV12-4 to TRBJ1-3; 7 bases fit TRBD1. This CDR3 is 15 amino acids long. V shed 7 bases and J 4 bases; nucleotides not matched to a gene: 10. The CDR3 protein is CASTLQGTGGNTIYF. The CDR3 DNA sequence: TGTGCCAGCACGTTACAGGGGACGGGAGGAAACACCATATATTTT.

This chain connects TRBV15 to TRBJ1-5, with unresolved D. Per germline, CDR1 LNHNV and CDR2 YYDKDF (reference sequence). This CDR3 comprises 13 residues. V was clipped by 3 bases and J by 6 bases, with 9 bases between them. The CDR3 DNA reads TGTGCCACCAGCAGGTTCGGAAGTCAGCCCCAGCATTTT. This encodes CATSRFGSQPQHF.

This clonotype has a handful of counts. The J gene is TRBJ2-7, the V gene TRBV3-1; tentative D call: TRBD2 (6 bases). Trimming removed 1 base from V and 6 bases from J, with 10 bases in between. The CDR3 is 13 residues long. Germline V lookup: CDR1 LGHDT, CDR2 YNNKEL (reference sequence). The DNA of the CDR3 is TGTGCCAGCAGCCAAGTCGGAGGGACCGAGCAGTACTTC. Its protein is CASSQVGGTEQYF.

This clonotype was counted ten times or more. The rearrangement links TRBV29-1 to TRBJ2-3, with a possible D match to TRBD2 (6 bases). V was pared by 0 bases and J by 7 bases, with 14 bases between. CDR1 is SQVTM and CDR2 is ANQGSEA in the germline V gene. This CDR3 is built from 14 residues. The DNA for the CDR3 is TGCAGCGTTGAAGAGGGTCGGGGGACGAATACGCAGTATTTT. Its translation: CSVEEGRGTNTQYF.

V is TRBV29-1 and J is TRBJ2-5; 10 nucleotides align to TRBD1. The V gene end was trimmed by 7 bases and the J gene end by 5 bases; junction bases not matched to a gene: 7. Germline-derived CDR1 and CDR2 are SQVTM and ANQGSEA. The CDR3 has 13 amino acids. The CDR3, as DNA: TGCAGCGCCAGACAGGGGGCCAGGGAGACCCAGTACTTC. Translated: CSARQGARETQYF. Filled out from reference TRBV29-1 and TRBJ2-5, the complete variable domain reads SAVISQKPSRDICQRGTSLTIQCQVDSQVTMMFWYRQQPGQSLTLIATANQGSEATYESGFVIDKFPISRPNLTFSTLTVSNMSPEDSSIYLCSARQGARETQYFGPGTRLLVL.

This clonotype has just a few counts. The chain joins TRBV15 to TRBJ2-7; 8 bases map to TRBD2. Trimming cost V 0 bases and J 1 base; bases outside gene matches: 2. Germline CDR1 reads LNHNV; CDR2 reads YYDKDF (reference sequence). The CDR3 is 15 amino acids. In DNA form, the CDR3 reads TGTGCCACCAGCAGAGATCCTAGCGGGTCCTACGAGCAGTACGTC. This translates into CATSRDPSGSYEQYV.

There are many counts of this clonotype. This chain joins TRBV18 and TRBJ2-5; either TRBD1 or TRBD2 may fit D (5 bases each). Germline CDR1 KGHSH, CDR2 LQKENI. The CDR3 runs 14 residues. Trimming removed 5 bases from V and 5 bases from J, with 15 bases in between. CDR3 DNA: TGTGCCAGCTCAACAGGTGCCGGGATGGAGACCCAGTACTTC. Translated: CASSTGAGMETQYF.

This clonotype showed up many times. The V call is TRBV5-1, the J call TRBJ2-5, with D possibly being TRBD1 (6 bases). The germline V gene encodes CDR1 SGHRS and CDR2 YFSETQ. V was clipped by 0 bases and J by 2 bases, with 11 bases between them. CDR3 length: 15 residues. The chain's CDR3 is CASSLALDSQETQYF. CDR3 DNA sequence: TGCGCCAGCAGCTTGGCCCTGGACAGTCAAGAGACCCAGTACTTC.

This clonotype was recorded a few times. This chain joins TRBV7-3 and TRBJ2-1; tentatively, D is TRBD2 (6 bases). The CDR3 runs 14 residues. V was pared by 4 bases and J by 6 bases, with 13 bases between. Germline-derived CDR1 and CDR2 are SGHTA and FQGTGA. The CDR3 loop is CASSSGTWLNEQFF. In DNA, the CDR3 is TGTGCCAGCAGCTCCGGGACTTGGCTCAATGAGCAGTTCTTC.

This clonotype was seen more than once but under ten times. This chain connects TRBV9 to TRBJ2-3; D not certain. The CDR3 runs to 15 residues. Germline loops: CDR1 SGDLS, CDR2 YYNGEE. Trimming removed 0 bases at V and 0 bases at J, with 8 bases between. This CDR3 is CASSVGVTSTDTQYF. The CDR3 bases are TGTGCCAGCAGCGTAGGAGTCACTAGCACAGATACGCAGTATTTT.

This clonotype was picked up a small number of times. The chain is built from TRBV5-1 and TRBJ1-6; D remains ambiguous. The CDR3 spans 15 residues. CDR1 and CDR2 (germline): SGHRS, YFSETQ. The V and J ends lost 7 bases and 0 bases respectively, with 11 bases between them. The CDR3 DNA reads as TGCGCCAGCCGTTGGGCGAGCTCCTATAATTCACCCCTCCACTTT. Its translation is CASRWASSYNSPLHF.

The J gene is TRBJ1-1, the V gene TRBV7-9, with a possible D match to TRBD1 (5 bases). Looked up from germline, CDR1 is SEHNR and CDR2 is FQNEAQ (reference sequence). The length of the CDR3 is 15 residues. V lost 4 bases and J 1 base, leaving 13 bases between the germline ends. The CDR3 loop is CASSYGRDRNTEAFF. Here the CDR3 DNA reads TGTGCCAGCAGCTATGGGCGAGACAGGAACACTGAAGCTTTCTTT.

This clonotype was picked up many times. The chain has TRBV7-9 and TRBJ1-1; 8 positions agree with TRBD1. The V and J ends lost 4 bases and 1 base, in that order; junction bases with no gene match: 5. Germline values: CDR1 SEHNR, CDR2 FQNEAQ (reference sequence). CDR3 size: 15 residues. The CDR3 spells CASSWTGRGNTEAFF. The DNA for the CDR3 is TGTGCCAGCAGCTGGACAGGGAGGGGGAACACTGAAGCTTTCTTT.

This clonotype was picked up many times. The V and J genes are TRBV5-1 and TRBJ2-2; perhaps TRBD1 as D (6 bases). Trimming took off 0 bases at V and 4 bases at J, with 10 bases between the two ends. This CDR3 region has 15 residues. Looked up from germline, CDR1 is SGHRS and CDR2 is YFSETQ. The CDR3 nucleotides read TGCGCCAGCAGCTTGGCTACAGGGTCCACCGGGGAGCTGTTTTTT. Translating gives CASSLATGSTGELFF.

The J gene is TRBJ2-3, the V gene TRBV5-1, with 9 bases that match TRBD2. The V gene end was trimmed by 5 bases and the J gene end by 2 bases; junction bases not matched to a gene: 3. From germline, CDR1 is SGHRS and CDR2 YFSETQ. CDR3 length equals 14 residues. CDR3 in DNA: TGCGCCAGCAGGCTAGCGGGGTACACAGATACGCAGTATTTT. Translation: CASRLAGYTDTQYF.